A selection of T cell receptor beta chains follows, all from one sample in a study of T-cell memory formation after mild COVID-19. TCRdb passed the 5' RACE reads through MiXCR, listing each CDR3 protein once. This table holds approximately 490,000 distinct CDR3 sequences, 20% found once. The source material was PBMCs or a T cell subset sorted from them (not recorded which). The source is an adult woman who had mild COVID-19 (a few samples of this study predate the infection). Cell type and time point are not known. CDR3s include the opening cysteine and the closing phenylalanine or tryptophan. The D gene is left open where the match is weak. Not all rows give a size; the values are once, few, many and, for expanded clones, a class.

>TRBD2|TRBJ2-1|-|TRBV7-8
CASSLFGTNTYNEQFF
TGTGCCAGCAGCTTATTTGGGACTAACACCTACAATGAGCAGTTCTTC
>TRBD1|TRBJ1-2|-|TRBV7-2
CASSPGQGRFGYTF
TGTGCCAGCAGCCCGGGACAGGGAAGGTTTGGCTACACCTTC
>-|TRBJ2-2|-|TRBV20-1
CSASDPRGTGELFF
TGCAGTGCCAGCGACCCCCGGGGCACCGGGGAGCTGTTTTTT
>TRBD1|TRBJ2-3|-|TRBV7-6
CASSLAGTGTGADTQYF
TGTGCCAGCAGCTTAGCTGGGACCGGGACAGGGGCAGATACGCAGTATTTT
>-|TRBJ1-2|once|TRBV12-3/TRBV12-4
CASTWGVLGRGYTF
TGTGCCAGCACCTGGGGGGTCCTGGGACGTGGCTACACCTTC
>-|TRBJ1-5|-|TRBV3-1
CASSRDPTTHQPQHF
TGTGCCAGCAGTAGGGACCCCACGACGCATCAGCCCCAGCATTTT
>TRBD1|TRBJ1-2|few|TRBV18
CASSPMDRTSNYGYTF
TGTGCCAGCTCACCAATGGACAGGACCTCCAACTATGGCTACACCTTC
>-|TRBJ1-2|few|TRBV20-1
CSAPYGYTF
TGCAGTGCTCCTTATGGCTACACCTTC
>-|TRBJ1-1|few|TRBV5-1
CASSLSADLGTEAFF
TGCGCCAGCAGCTTGTCCGCGGATTTGGGCACTGAAGCTTTCTTT
>-|TRBJ2-1|-|TRBV30
CAWSVVVLSRPRNEQFF
TGTGCCTGGAGTGTAGTTGTCTTGTCTAGACCCCGCAATGAGCAGTTCTTC
>-|TRBJ1-2|few|TRBV9
CASSQNYGYTF
TGTGCCAGCAGCCAAAACTATGGCTACACCTTC
>-|TRBJ2-5|-|TRBV7-3
CASSRTPEETQYF
TGTGCCAGCAGCAGGACACCAGAAGAGACCCAGTACTTC
>TRBD1|TRBJ2-1|-|TRBV2
CASSEWDRDFYNEQFF
TGTGCCAGCAGTGAATGGGACAGGGATTTCTACAATGAGCAGTTCTTC
>TRBD1|TRBJ2-6|few|TRBV15
CATSSPGQGPRANVLTF
TGTGCCACCAGCAGTCCCGGACAGGGCCCCCGGGCCAACGTCCTGACTTTC
>-|TRBJ2-7|-|TRBV10-3
CAISESPGPYEQYF
TGTGCCATCAGTGAGTCGCCAGGTCCCTACGAGCAGTACTTC
>-|TRBJ1-1|few|TRBV2
CASSATELNTEAFF
TGTGCCAGCAGCGCGACAGAGTTGAACACTGAAGCTTTCTTT
>-|TRBJ2-3|few|TRBV7-2
CASSLVGEGDTQYF
TGTGCCAGCAGCTTAGTCGGGGAAGGGGATACGCAGTATTTT
>-|TRBJ2-1|few|TRBV11-1
CASSAGLLPSEQFF
TGTGCCAGCAGCGCGGGACTCCTCCCCAGTGAGCAGTTCTTC
>TRBD2|TRBJ2-5|few|TRBV20-1
CSARSASGYQETQYF
TGCAGTGCTAGGAGCGCTAGCGGGTACCAAGAGACCCAGTACTTC
>-|TRBJ2-7|many|TRBV12-3/TRBV12-4
CASSRIYEQYF
TGTGCCAGCAGCAGAATATACGAGCAGTACTTC
>TRBD1|TRBJ2-5|-|TRBV6-2/TRBV6-3
CASSFRDSRTQYF
TGTGCCAGCAGTTTCCGGGACAGTCGGACCCAGTACTTC
>-|TRBJ1-2|-|TRBV24-1
CATSDSFGIDSFSGYTF
TGTGCCACCAGTGATTCATTTGGGATCGACAGTTTCTCTGGCTACACCTTC
>-|TRBJ2-3|few|TRBV5-1
CASSLYPSAGTDTQYF
TGCGCCAGCAGCTTGTATCCCAGCGCGGGCACAGATACGCAGTATTTT
>TRBD2|TRBJ2-7|many|TRBV12-3/TRBV12-4
CASSLLAGGYEQYF
TGTGCCAGCAGTTTACTAGCGGGGGGCTACGAGCAGTACTTC
>-|TRBJ2-5|-|TRBV24-1
CATSDREGRGAQETQYF
TGTGCCACCAGTGATCGCGAAGGCCGAGGGGCCCAAGAGACCCAGTACTTC
>-|TRBJ2-7|few|TRBV7-6
CASSFGEAISYEQYF
TGTGCCAGCAGCTTTGGCGAGGCGATTTCCTACGAGCAGTACTTC
>-|TRBJ2-7|-|TRBV12-5
CASGAVYGEQYF
TGTGCTAGTGGTGCCGTCTATGGGGAGCAGTACTTC
>TRBD2|TRBJ2-1|few|TRBV4-1
CASSRQGLAGGINEQFF
TGCGCCAGCAGCCGGCAAGGACTAGCGGGGGGTATCAATGAGCAGTTCTTC